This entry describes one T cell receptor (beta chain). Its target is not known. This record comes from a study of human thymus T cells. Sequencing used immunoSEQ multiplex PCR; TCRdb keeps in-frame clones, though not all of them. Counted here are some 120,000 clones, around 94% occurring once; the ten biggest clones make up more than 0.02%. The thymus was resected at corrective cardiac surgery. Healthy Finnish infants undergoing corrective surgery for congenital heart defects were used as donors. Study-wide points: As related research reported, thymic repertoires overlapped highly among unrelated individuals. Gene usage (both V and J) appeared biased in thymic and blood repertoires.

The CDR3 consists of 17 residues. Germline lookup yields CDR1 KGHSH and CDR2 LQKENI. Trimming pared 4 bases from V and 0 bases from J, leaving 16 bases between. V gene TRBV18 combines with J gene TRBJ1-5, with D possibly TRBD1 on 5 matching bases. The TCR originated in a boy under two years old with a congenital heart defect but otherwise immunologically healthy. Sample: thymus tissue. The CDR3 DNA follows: TGTGCCAGCTCACGGGACCCATTCGGCTATAGCAATCAGCCCCAGCATTTT. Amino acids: CASSRDPFGYSNQPQHF.